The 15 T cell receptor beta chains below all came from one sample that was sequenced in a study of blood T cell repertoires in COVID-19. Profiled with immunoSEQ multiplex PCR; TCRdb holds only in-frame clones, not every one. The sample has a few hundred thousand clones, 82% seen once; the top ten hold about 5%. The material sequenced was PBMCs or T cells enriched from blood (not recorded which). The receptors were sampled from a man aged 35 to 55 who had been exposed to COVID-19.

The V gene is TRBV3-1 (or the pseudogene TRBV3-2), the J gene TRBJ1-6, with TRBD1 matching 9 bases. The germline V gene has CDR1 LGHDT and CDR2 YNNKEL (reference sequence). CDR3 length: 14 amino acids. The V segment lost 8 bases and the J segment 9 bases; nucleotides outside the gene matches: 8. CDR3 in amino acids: CASSSGQGFSPLHF. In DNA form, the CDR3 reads TGTGCCAGCTCGTCGGGACAGGGATTTTCACCCCTCCACTTT.

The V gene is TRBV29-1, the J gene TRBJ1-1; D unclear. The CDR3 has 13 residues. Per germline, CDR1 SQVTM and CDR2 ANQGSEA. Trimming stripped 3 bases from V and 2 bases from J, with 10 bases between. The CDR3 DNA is TGCAGCGTTGACGCGGCCAGCAACACTGAAGCTTTCTTT. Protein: CSVDAASNTEAFF.

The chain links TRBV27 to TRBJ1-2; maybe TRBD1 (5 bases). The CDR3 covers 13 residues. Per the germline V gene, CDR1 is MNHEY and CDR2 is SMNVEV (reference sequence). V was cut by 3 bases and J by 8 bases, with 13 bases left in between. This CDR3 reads CASSLLGEEGYTF. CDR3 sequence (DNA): TGTGCCAGCAGTTTGTTAGGGGAGGAGGGCTACACCTTC.

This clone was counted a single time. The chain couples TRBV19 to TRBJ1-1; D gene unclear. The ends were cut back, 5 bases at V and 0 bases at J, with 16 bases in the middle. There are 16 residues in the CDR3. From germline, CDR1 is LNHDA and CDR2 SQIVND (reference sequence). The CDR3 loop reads CASSHGRNRVNTEAFF. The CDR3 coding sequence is TGTGCCAGTAGTCACGGGAGGAACCGGGTGAACACTGAAGCTTTCTTT.

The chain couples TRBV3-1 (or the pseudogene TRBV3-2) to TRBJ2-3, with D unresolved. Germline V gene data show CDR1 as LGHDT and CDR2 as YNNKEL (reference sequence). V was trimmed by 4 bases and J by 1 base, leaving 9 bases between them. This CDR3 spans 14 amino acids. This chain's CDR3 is CASSLGEGTDTQYF. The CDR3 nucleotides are TGTGCCAGCAGCCTAGGAGAAGGCACAGATACGCAGTATTTT.

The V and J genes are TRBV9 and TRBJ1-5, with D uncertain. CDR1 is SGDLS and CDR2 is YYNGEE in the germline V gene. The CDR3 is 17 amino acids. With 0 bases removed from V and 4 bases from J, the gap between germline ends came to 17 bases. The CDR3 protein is CASSVEEGRGANQPQHF. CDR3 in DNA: TGTGCCAGCAGCGTAGAGGAAGGGCGGGGAGCAAATCAGCCCCAGCATTTT.

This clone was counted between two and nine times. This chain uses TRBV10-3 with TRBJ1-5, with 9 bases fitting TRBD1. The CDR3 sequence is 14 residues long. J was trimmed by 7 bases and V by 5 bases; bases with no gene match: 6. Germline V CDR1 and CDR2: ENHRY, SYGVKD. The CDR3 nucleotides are TGTGCCATCAGTAAGGGACAGGGTGAGCAGCCCCAGCATTTT. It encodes CAISKGQGEQPQHF.

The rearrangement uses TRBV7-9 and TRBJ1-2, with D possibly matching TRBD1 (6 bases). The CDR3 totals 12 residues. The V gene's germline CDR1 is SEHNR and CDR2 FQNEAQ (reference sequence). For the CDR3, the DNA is TGTGCTACGGGACAACCCCTCTATGGCTACACCTTC. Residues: CATGQPLYGYTF.

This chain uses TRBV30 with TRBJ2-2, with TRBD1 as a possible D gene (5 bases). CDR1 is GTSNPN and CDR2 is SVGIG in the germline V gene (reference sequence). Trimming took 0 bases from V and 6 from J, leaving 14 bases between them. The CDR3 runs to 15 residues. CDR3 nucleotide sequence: TGTGCCTGGAGTGTACAACCCCAGGGTTCCGGGGAGCTGTTTTTT. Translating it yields CAWSVQPQGSGELFF.

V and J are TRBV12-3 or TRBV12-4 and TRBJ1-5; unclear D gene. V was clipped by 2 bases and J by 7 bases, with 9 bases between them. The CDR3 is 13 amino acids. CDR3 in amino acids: CASSLRQLQPQHF. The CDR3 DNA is TGTGCCAGCAGTTTACGCCAACTACAGCCCCAGCATTTT.

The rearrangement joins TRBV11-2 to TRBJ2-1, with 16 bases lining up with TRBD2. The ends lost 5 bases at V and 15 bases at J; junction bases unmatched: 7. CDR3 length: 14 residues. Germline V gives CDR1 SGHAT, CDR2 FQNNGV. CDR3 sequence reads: CASSPGTSGRAWFF. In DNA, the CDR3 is TGTGCCAGCAGCCCCGGGACTAGCGGGAGGGCTTGGTTCTTC.

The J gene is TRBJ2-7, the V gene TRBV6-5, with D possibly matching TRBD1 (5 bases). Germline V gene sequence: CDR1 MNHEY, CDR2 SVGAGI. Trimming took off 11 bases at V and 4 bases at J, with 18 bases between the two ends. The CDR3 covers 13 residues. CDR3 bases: TGTGCCTACCAGATTGCAGGGCTATACGAGCAGTACTTC. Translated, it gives CAYQIAGLYEQYF.

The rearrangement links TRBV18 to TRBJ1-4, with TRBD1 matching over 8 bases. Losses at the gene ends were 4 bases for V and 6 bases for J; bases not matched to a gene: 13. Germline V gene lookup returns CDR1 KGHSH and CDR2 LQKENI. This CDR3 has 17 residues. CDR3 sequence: CASSLDNLAGGDEKLFF. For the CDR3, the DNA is TGTGCCAGCTCACTCGACAACTTGGCAGGGGGCGATGAAAAACTGTTTTTT.

The CDR3 sequence is CASSLLIGSRGPGNTIYF. The CDR3 DNA reads TGTGCCAGCAGCTTACTAATTGGTTCGCGGGGGCCTGGAAACACCATATATTTT. The chain links TRBV11-3 to TRBJ1-3; D possibly corresponds to TRBD1 (6 bases). The CDR3 covers 18 residues. V lost 2 bases, J lost 2 bases, and 19 bases lay in between. Germline V gene sequence: CDR1 SGHNT, CDR2 YENEEA.

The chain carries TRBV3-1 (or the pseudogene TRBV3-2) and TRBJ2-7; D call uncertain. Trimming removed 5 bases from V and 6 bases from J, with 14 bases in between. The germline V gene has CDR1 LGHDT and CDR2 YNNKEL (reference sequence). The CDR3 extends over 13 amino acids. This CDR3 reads CASSSRVPAEQYF. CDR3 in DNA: TGTGCCAGCAGCTCCCGGGTCCCGGCCGAGCAGTACTTC.